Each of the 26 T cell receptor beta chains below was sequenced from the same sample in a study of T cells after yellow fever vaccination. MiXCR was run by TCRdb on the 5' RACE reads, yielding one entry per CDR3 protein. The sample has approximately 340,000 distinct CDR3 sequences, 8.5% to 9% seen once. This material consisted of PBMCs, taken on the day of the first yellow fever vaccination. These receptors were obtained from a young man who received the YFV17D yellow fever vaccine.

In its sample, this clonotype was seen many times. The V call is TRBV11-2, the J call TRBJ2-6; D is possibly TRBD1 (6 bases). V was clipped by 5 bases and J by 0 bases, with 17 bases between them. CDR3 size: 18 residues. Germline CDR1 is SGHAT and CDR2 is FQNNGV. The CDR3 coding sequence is TGTGCCAGCAGCACAACCCTACAGGGCGGCTCTGGGGCCAACGTCCTGACTTTC. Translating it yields CASSTTLQGGSGANVLTF.

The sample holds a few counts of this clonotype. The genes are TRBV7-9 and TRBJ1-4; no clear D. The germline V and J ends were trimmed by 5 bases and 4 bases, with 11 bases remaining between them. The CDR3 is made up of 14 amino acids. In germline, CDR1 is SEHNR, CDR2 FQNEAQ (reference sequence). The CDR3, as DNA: TGTGCCAGCAGCCCCGGGAATAATAATGAAAAACTGTTTTTT. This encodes CASSPGNNNEKLFF. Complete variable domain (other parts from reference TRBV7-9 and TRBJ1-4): DTGVSQNPRHKITKRGQNVTFRCDPISEHNRLYWYRQTLGQGPEFLTYFQNEAQLEKSRLLSDRFSAERPKGSFSTLEIQRTEQGDSAMYLCASSPGNNNEKLFFGSGTQLSVL.

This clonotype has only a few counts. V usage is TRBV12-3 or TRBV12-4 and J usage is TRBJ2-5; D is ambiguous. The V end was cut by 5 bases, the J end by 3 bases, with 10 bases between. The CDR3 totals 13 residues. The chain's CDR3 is CASSTTEEETQYF. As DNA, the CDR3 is TGTGCCAGCAGTACCACAGAAGAAGAGACCCAGTACTTC.

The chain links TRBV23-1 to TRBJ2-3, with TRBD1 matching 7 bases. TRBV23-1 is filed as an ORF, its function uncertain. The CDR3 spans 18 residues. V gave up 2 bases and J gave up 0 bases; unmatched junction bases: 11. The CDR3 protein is CASSQEGARRDSTDTQYF. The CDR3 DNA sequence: TGCGCCAGCAGTCAAGAGGGGGCGCGACGGGATAGCACAGATACGCAGTATTTT.

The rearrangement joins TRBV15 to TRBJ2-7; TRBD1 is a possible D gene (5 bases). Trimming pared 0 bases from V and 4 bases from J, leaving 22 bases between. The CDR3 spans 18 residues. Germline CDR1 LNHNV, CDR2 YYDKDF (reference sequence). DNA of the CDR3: TGTGCCACCAGCAGAGATAGAACCCCATCCAGGGTGGGATACGAGCAGTACGTC. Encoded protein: CATSRDRTPSRVGYEQYV.

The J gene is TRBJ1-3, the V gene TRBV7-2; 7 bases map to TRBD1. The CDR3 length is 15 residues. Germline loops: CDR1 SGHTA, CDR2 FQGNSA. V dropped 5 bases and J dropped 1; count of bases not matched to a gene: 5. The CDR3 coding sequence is TGTGCCAGCAGCCAACAGGGGACATCTGGAAACACCATATATTTT. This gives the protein CASSQQGTSGNTIYF.

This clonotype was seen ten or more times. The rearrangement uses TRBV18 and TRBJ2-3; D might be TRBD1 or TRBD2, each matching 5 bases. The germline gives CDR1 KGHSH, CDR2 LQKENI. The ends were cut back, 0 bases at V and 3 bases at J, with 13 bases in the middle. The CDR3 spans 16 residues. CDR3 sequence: CASSPPEVYRTDTQYF. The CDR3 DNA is TGTGCCAGCTCACCACCGGAGGTGTACAGGACAGATACGCAGTATTTT.

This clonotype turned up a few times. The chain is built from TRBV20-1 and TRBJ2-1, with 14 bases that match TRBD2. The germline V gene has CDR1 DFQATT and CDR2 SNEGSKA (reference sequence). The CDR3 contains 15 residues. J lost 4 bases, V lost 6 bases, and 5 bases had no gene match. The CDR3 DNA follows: TGCAGTGCGTGGACTAGCGGGGGGTCTTACAATGAGCAGTTCTTC. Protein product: CSAWTSGGSYNEQFF.

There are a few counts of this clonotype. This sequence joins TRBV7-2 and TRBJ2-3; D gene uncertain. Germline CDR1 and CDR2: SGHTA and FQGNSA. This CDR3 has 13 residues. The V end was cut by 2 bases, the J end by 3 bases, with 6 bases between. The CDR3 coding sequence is TGTGCCAGCAGCTTAATTGGGACAGATACGCAGTATTTT. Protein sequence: CASSLIGTDTQYF.

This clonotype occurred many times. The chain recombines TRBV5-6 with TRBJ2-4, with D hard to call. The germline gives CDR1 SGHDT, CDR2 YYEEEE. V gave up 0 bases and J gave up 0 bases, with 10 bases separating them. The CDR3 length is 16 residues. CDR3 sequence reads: CASSLEFVGAKNIQYF. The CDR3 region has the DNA TGTGCCAGCAGCTTGGAATTCGTCGGAGCCAAAAACATTCAGTACTTC.

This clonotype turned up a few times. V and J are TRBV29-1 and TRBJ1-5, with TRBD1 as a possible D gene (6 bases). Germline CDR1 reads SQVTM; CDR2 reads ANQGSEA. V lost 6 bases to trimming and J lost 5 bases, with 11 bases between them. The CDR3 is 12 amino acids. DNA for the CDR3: TGCAGCGTGCGGGACATGGATCAGCCCCAGCATTTT. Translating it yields CSVRDMDQPQHF. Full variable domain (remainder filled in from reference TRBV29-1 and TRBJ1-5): SAVISQKPSRDICQRGTSLTIQCQVDSQVTMMFWYRQQPGQSLTLIATANQGSEATYESGFVIDKFPISRPNLTFSTLTVSNMSPEDSSIYLCSVRDMDQPQHFGDGTRLSIL.

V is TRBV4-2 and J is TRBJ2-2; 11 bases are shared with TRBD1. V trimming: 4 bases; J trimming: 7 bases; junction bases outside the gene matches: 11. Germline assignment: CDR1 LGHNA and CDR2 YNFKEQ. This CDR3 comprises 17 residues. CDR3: CASSRPLDRGRIGELFF. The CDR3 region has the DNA TGTGCCAGCAGCCGACCACTGGACAGGGGGCGGATCGGGGAGCTGTTTTTT.

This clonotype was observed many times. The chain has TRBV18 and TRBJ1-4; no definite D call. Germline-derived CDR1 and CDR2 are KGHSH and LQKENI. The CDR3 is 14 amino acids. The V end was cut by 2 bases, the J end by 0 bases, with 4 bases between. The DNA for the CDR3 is TGTGCCAGCTCACCAGTTGCAACTAATGAAAAACTGTTTTTT. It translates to CASSPVATNEKLFF.

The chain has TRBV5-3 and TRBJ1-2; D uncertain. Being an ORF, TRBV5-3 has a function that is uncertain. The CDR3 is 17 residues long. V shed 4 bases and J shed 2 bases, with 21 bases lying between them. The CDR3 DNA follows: TGTGCCAGAAGCGAAGGGCGACATCAAGAGCCCAACTATGGCTACACCTTC. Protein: CARSEGRHQEPNYGYTF.

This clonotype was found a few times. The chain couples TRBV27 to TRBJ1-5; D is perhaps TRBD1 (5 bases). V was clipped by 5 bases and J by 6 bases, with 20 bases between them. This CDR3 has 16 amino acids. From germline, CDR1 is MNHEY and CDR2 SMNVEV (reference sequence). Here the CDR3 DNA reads TGTGCCAGCAGTCCCCCATGTGAGGGGATGGGTCAGCCCCAGCATTTT. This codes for CASSPPCEGMGQPQHF.

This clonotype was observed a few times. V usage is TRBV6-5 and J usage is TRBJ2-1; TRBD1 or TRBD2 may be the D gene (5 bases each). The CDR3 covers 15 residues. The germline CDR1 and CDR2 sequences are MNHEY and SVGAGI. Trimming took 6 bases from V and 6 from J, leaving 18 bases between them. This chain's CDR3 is CASRSDTKGSNEQFF. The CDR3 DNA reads TGTGCCAGCAGGTCCGACACCAAGGGGAGCAATGAGCAGTTCTTC.

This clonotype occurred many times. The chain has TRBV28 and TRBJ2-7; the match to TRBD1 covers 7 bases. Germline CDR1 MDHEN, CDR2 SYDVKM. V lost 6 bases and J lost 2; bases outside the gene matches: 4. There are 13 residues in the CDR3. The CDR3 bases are TGTGCCAGCAGCCCGGGACAGACCTACGAGCAGTACTTC. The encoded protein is CASSPGQTYEQYF.

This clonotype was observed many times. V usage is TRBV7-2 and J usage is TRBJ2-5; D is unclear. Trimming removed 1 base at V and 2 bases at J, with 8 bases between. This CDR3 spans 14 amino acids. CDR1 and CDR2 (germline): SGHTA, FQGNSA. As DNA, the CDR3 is TGTGCCAGCAGCTTAGATCGGGCGCAAGAGACCCAGTACTTC. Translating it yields CASSLDRAQETQYF. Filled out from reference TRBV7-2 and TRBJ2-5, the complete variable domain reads GAGVSQSPSNKVTEKGKDVELRCDPISGHTALYWYRQSLGQGLEFLIYFQGNSAPDKSGLPSDRFSAERTGGSVSTLTIQRTQQEDSAVYLCASSLDRAQETQYFGPGTRLLVL.

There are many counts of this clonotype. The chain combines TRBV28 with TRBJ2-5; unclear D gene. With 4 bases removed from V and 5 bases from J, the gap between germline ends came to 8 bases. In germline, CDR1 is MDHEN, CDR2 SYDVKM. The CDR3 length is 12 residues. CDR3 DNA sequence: TGTGCCAGCAGTTCCTTAACGGAGACCCAGTACTTC. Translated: CASSSLTETQYF.

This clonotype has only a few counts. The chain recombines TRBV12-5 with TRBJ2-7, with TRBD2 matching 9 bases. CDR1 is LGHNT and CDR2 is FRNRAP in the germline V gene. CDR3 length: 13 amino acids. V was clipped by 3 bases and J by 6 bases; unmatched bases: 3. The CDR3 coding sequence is TGTGCTAGTGGTTTCGCGCGGGGGGGCGAGCAGTACTTC. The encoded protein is CASGFARGGEQYF.

For the CDR3, the DNA is TGTGCCAGCAGCTCGGGACAGGGGGCCCGGGAGCTGTTTTTT. This translates into CASSSGQGARELFF. J is TRBJ2-2 and V is TRBV7-3; TRBD1 agrees at 12 bases. V trimming: 4 bases; J trimming: 9 bases; junction bases outside the gene matches: 3. Germline CDR1 reads SGHTA; CDR2 reads FQGTGA. The CDR3 has 14 residues.

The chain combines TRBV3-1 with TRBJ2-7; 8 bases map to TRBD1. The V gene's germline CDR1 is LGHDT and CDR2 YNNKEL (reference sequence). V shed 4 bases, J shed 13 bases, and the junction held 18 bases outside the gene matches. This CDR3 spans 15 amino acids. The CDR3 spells CASSRTEQGDSVRYF. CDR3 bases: TGTGCCAGCAGCCGGACGGAACAGGGGGACTCAGTTCGATACTTC.

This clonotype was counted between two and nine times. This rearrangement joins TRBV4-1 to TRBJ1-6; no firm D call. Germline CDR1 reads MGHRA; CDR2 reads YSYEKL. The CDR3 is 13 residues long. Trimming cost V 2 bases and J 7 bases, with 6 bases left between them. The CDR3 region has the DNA TGCGCCAGCAGCCAACTACAGAATTCACCCCTCCACTTT. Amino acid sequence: CASSQLQNSPLHF.

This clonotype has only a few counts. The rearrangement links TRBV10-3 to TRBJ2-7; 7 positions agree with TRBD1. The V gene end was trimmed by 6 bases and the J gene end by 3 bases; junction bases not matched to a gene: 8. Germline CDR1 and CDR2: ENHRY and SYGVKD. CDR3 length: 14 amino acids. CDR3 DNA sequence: TGTGCCATCAGCGGGACAGAGAATTTCTACGAGCAGTACGTC. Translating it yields CAISGTENFYEQYV.

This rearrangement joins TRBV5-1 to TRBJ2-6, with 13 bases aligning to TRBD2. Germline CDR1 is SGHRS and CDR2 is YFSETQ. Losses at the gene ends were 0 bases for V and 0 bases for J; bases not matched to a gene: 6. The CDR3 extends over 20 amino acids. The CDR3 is CASSLELAGGPFSGANVLTF. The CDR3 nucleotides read TGCGCCAGCAGCTTGGAACTAGCGGGGGGGCCCTTCTCTGGGGCCAACGTCCTGACTTTC.

CDR3 sequence: CASSHYSGEKLFF. The DNA of the CDR3 is TGCGCCAGCAGCCACTACAGTGGTGAAAAACTGTTTTTT. This chain joins TRBV4-1 and TRBJ1-4; the D is unclear. CDR1 is MGHRA and CDR2 is YSYEKL in the germline V gene. V was pared by 3 bases and J by 7 bases, with 9 bases between. The CDR3 consists of 13 residues.